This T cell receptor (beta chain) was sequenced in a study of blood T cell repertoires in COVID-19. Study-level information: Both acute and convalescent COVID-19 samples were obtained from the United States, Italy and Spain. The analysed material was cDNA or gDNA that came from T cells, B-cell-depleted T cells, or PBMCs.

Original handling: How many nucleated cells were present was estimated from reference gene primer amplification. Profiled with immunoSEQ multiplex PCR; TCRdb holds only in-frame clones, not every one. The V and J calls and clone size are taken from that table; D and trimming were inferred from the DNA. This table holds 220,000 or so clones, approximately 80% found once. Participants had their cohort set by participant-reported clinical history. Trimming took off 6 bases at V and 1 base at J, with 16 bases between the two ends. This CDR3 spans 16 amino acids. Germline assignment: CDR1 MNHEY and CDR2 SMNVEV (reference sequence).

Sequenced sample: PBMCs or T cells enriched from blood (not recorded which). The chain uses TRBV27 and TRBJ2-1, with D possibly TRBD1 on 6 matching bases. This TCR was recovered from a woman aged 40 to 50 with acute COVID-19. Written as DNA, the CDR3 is TGTGCCAGCAGCGAGGTGGGGGCAACTTCCTACAATGAGCAGTTCTTC. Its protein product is CASSEVGATSYNEQFF.